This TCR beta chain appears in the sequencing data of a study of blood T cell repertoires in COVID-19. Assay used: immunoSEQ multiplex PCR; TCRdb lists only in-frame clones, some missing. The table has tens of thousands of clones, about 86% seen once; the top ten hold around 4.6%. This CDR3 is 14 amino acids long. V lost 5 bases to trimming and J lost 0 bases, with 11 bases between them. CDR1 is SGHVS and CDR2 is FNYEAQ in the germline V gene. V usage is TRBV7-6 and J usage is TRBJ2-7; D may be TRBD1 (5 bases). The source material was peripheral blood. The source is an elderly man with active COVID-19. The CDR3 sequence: CASSPRQSSYEQYF. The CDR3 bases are TGTGCCAGCAGCCCACGACAGAGCTCCTACGAGCAGTACTTC. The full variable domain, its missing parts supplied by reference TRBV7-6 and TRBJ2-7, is GAGVSQSPRYKVTKRGQDVALRCDPISGHVSLYWYRQALGQGPEFLTYFNYEAQQDKSGLPNDRFSAERPEGSISTLTIQRTEQRDSAMYRCASSPRQSSYEQYFGPGTRLTVT.